Sequencing of this TCR beta chain was carried out in a study of T-cell reconstitution after alpha-beta-depleted transplantation in children. Overall study findings and caveats: From surviving recipient T cells and thymic progenitors came the high day-60 TCRbeta diversity observed in some patients. Fresh T-cell production supplied most of the T-cell counts and diversity seen one year after transplant.

Trimming shortened V by 3 bases and J by 3 bases, and 22 bases separated the two germline ends. This CDR3 is built from 18 residues. The germline V gene has CDR1 SGHTA and CDR2 FQGNSA. TCRbeta library preparation incorporated unique molecular identifiers. Using its own MiXCR run on the PCR reads, TCRdb lists one record per CDR3 protein. The profile shows 350,000 to 500,000 distinct CDR3 sequences, approximately 42% of them singletons. This clonotype was seen a handful of times. Its specificity is not known. The chain carries TRBV7-2 and TRBJ2-3; D remains ambiguous. This clonotype originated in a girl between 2 and 10 years old with aplastic anemia, due to receive a stem cell transplant. The material was PBMCs, obtained before TCRalphabeta/CD19-depleted stem cell transplant. CDR3 loop: CASSFSSSSDRLTDTQYF. CDR3 nucleotides: TGTGCCAGCAGCTTTTCCTCCTCGTCGGACCGGCTAACAGATACGCAGTATTTT. Based on the CDR3 plus reference TRBV7-2 and TRBJ2-3, the full variable domain is GAGVSQSPSNKVTEKGKDVELRCDPISGHTALYWYRQSLGQGLEFLIYFQGNSAPDKSGLPSDRFSAERTGGSVSTLTIQRTQQEDSAVYLCASSFSSSSDRLTDTQYFGPGTRLTVL.